One and the same sample provided the 27 T cell receptor beta chains below, sequenced in a study of blood T cell repertoires in COVID-19. Profiled with immunoSEQ multiplex PCR; TCRdb holds only in-frame clones, not every one. The profile shows 200,000 to 250,000 clones, roughly 90% of them singletons. The sequencing sample was made of peripheral blood. All receptors come from a woman aged 45 to 65 with acute or convalescent COVID-19.

This clone was found a few times. Here the CDR3 DNA reads TGTGCCAGCTCACCGCGTTCGGGGGGGCCCTACACAGATACGCAGTATTTT. This codes for CASSPRSGGPYTDTQYF. The V call is TRBV18, the J call TRBJ2-3, with 8 bases fitting TRBD2. Trimming at V came to 3 bases and at J to 2 bases, leaving 10 bases not matched to a gene. Germline CDR1 and CDR2: KGHSH and LQKENI. The CDR3 runs 17 residues. Full variable domain (missing parts from reference TRBV18 and TRBJ2-3): NAGVMQNPRHLVRRRGQEARLRCSPMKGHSHVYWYRQLPEEGLKFMVYLQKENIIDESGMPKERFSAEFPKEGPSILRIQQVVRGDSAAYFCASSPRSGGPYTDTQYFGPGTRLTVL.

Of note for this clone: The identical CDR3 is also encoded by other nucleotide sequences in the sample. The V and J genes are TRBV7-9 and TRBJ2-7; D is unresolved. Trimming removed 5 bases from V and 0 bases from J, with 5 bases in between. The germline CDR1 and CDR2 sequences are SEHNR and FQNEAQ (reference sequence). The CDR3 extends over 12 amino acids. In nucleotides, the CDR3 is TGTGCCAGCAGCCCTAGCTCCTACGAGCAGTACTTC. Translated: CASSPSSYEQYF.

This chain uses TRBV19 with TRBJ2-7; perhaps TRBD2 as D (6 bases). V was trimmed by 5 bases and J by 2 bases, leaving 10 bases between them. CDR3 size: 13 residues. Germline loops: CDR1 LNHDA, CDR2 SQIVND (reference sequence). The CDR3 is CASSSAGTYEQYF. The CDR3 nucleotides read TGTGCCAGTAGTTCCGCGGGGACCTACGAGCAGTACTTC.

V gene TRBV7-8 combines with J gene TRBJ2-5; 15 positions match TRBD2. V lost 3 bases and J lost 5; bases outside the gene matches: 4. Germline V CDR1 and CDR2: SGHVS, FQNEAQ. This CDR3 spans 16 amino acids. DNA for the CDR3: TGTGCCAGCAGCTTGGGACTAGCGGGAGGAACGGAGACCCAGTACTTC. Its translation: CASSLGLAGGTETQYF. The variable domain in full, completed from reference TRBV7-8 and TRBJ2-5, reads GAGVSQSPRYKVAKRGQDVALRCDPISGHVSLFWYQQALGQGPEFLTYFQNEAQLDKSGLPSDRFFAERPEGSVSTLKIQRTQQEDSAVYLCASSLGLAGGTETQYFGPGTRLLVL.

This clone was seen only a few times. This sequence joins TRBV12-3 or TRBV12-4 and TRBJ1-2; D uncertain. Trimming stripped 4 bases from V and 1 base from J, with 7 bases between. The CDR3 runs to 13 residues. CDR3 residues: CASSWTDNYGYTF. In nucleotides, the CDR3 is TGTGCCAGCAGTTGGACTGATAACTATGGCTACACCTTC.

The V call is TRBV30, the J call TRBJ1-1, with D tentatively TRBD1 (5 bases). The CDR3 has 11 amino acids. The germline CDR1 and CDR2 sequences are GTSNPN and SVGIG (reference sequence). The V gene lost 4 bases and the J gene lost 4 bases, with 7 bases spanning the gap. The CDR3 here is CAWTGFTEAFF. In DNA form, the CDR3 reads TGTGCCTGGACAGGGTTCACTGAAGCTTTCTTT.

The genes are TRBV19 and TRBJ1-1, with TRBD1 matching over 7 bases. This CDR3 has 13 residues. The V and J ends lost 0 bases and 11 bases, in that order; junction bases with no gene match: 6. Germline V gene data show CDR1 as LNHDA and CDR2 as SQIVND (reference sequence). The CDR3 region has the DNA TGTGCCAGTAGTATAGACCCAGGGGGTGAGGCTTTCTTT. Amino acid sequence: CASSIDPGGEAFF. Variable domain in full (rest from reference TRBV19 and TRBJ1-1): DGGITQSPKYLFRKEGQNVTLSCEQNLNHDAMYWYRQDPGQGLRLIYYSQIVNDFQKGDIAEGYSVSREKKESFPLTVTSAQKNPTAFYLCASSIDPGGEAFFGQGTRLTVV.

This chain joins TRBV9 and TRBJ2-5; D perhaps matches TRBD1 (6 bases). V lost 4 bases, J lost 5 bases, and 18 bases lay in between. CDR3 size: 15 residues. Germline V gene sequence: CDR1 SGDLS, CDR2 YYNGEE. The CDR3 is CASSLSRTQGETQYF. CDR3 DNA sequence: TGTGCCAGCAGCCTTTCGAGGACCCAGGGGGAGACCCAGTACTTC.

V gene TRBV10-2 combines with J gene TRBJ1-2; 9 nucleotides align to TRBD1. The CDR3 spans 13 residues. With 7 bases clipped from V and 0 bases from J, the junction kept 0 bases outside the gene matches. The V gene's germline CDR1 is WSHSY and CDR2 SAAADI. CDR3 in DNA: TGCGCCAGCAACAGGGGGCCTAACTATGGCTACACCTTC. It is translated as CASNRGPNYGYTF.

The V and J genes are TRBV6-2 or TRBV6-3 and TRBJ2-1; a weak D match, TRBD2 (6 bases). Trimming removed 4 bases from V and 1 base from J, with 11 bases in between. Germline loops: CDR1 MNHEY, CDR2 SVGEGT. The CDR3 extends over 15 amino acids. The CDR3 region has the DNA TGTGCCAGCAGTTGGGGGGTTGGGTCCTACAATGAGCAGTTCTTC. Residues: CASSWGVGSYNEQFF.

The chain recombines TRBV14 with TRBJ1-1; the D gene is possibly TRBD1 (5 bases). The CDR3 loop spans 14 amino acids. Trimming shortened V by 4 bases and J by 4 bases, and 13 bases separated the two germline ends. Germline loops: CDR1 SGHDN, CDR2 FVKESK. The CDR3 here is CASSPLGRFTEAFF. Written as DNA, the CDR3 is TGTGCCAGCAGCCCCCTGGGGCGTTTCACTGAAGCTTTCTTT.

The chain combines TRBV4-2 with TRBJ2-5; TRBD2 matches 7 bases. The CDR3 runs to 16 residues. The V gene end was trimmed by 1 base and the J gene end by 3 bases; junction bases not matched to a gene: 8. CDR1 and CDR2 (germline): LGHNA, YNFKEQ. CDR3 DNA: TGTGCCAGCAGCCAAGTTGGGGGGGGGATGGAAGAGACCCAGTACTTC. It specifies CASSQVGGGMEETQYF.

The V and J genes are TRBV6-2 or TRBV6-3 and TRBJ2-2; possible D gene TRBD1, 5 bases. V gave up 2 bases and J gave up 0 bases, with 10 bases separating them. Germline assignment: CDR1 MNHEY and CDR2 SVGEGT. The CDR3 loop spans 16 amino acids. The CDR3 sequence: CASSYGAGSNTGELFF. CDR3 DNA: TGTGCCAGCAGTTACGGGGCAGGGTCGAACACCGGGGAGCTGTTTTTT.

The chain recombines TRBV24-1 with TRBJ1-2; D call uncertain. Per germline, CDR1 KGHDR and CDR2 SFDVKD. The CDR3 covers 13 residues. V dropped 5 bases and J dropped 6 bases, with 12 bases sitting between them. The CDR3 DNA is TGTGCCACCAGTGCCCCGGTGGGCGATGGCTACACCTTC. Translated: CATSAPVGDGYTF.

The chain joins TRBV10-3 to TRBJ2-3, with a tentative D call TRBD2 (5 bases). Between the trimmed V and J ends, which lost 4 bases and 3 bases, there was a span of 20 bases. CDR1 ENHRY and CDR2 SYGVKD come from the germline V gene. The CDR3 sequence is 17 residues long. The CDR3 DNA reads TGTGCCATCAGTGGATCCTTTGACGGGGTGGGGACAGATACGCAGTATTTT. It translates to CAISGSFDGVGTDTQYF.

The chain uses TRBV6-6 and TRBJ2-7, with D unresolved. The CDR3 sequence is 16 residues long. Germline lookup yields CDR1 MNHNY and CDR2 SVGAGI (reference sequence). V gave up 7 bases and J gave up 0 bases, with 19 bases separating them. The CDR3 is CASIKHHRFNSYEQYF. The CDR3 DNA reads as TGTGCCAGCATTAAACACCACAGATTTAACTCCTACGAGCAGTACTTC.

The chain recombines TRBV19 with TRBJ2-2; no firm D call. V was clipped by 4 bases and J by 7 bases, with 13 bases between them. Germline CDR1 is LNHDA and CDR2 is SQIVND (reference sequence). CDR3 length equals 14 residues. CDR3 residues: CASSTTVLGGELFF. The CDR3 coding sequence is TGTGCCAGTAGTACAACCGTACTCGGCGGGGAGCTGTTTTTT.

V is TRBV20-1 and J is TRBJ1-1; D is uncertain. With 3 bases removed from V and 1 base from J, the gap between germline ends came to 3 bases. CDR1 DFQATT and CDR2 SNEGSKA come from the germline V gene (reference sequence). The CDR3 sequence is 11 residues long. CDR3: CSASKNTEAFF. As DNA, the CDR3 is TGCAGTGCTAGCAAGAACACTGAAGCTTTCTTT.

This chain connects TRBV19 to TRBJ1-6, with D maybe TRBD1 (5 bases). Germline CDR1 LNHDA, CDR2 SQIVND (reference sequence). Trimming removed 5 bases from V and 9 bases from J, with 11 bases in between. The CDR3 is made up of 13 amino acids. The DNA of the CDR3 is TGTGCCAGTAGTTATAGGGGCACTTCACCCCTCCACTTT. It yields the protein CASSYRGTSPLHF.

The V and J genes are TRBV6-5 and TRBJ2-3; D gene ambiguous. Looked up from germline, CDR1 is MNHEY and CDR2 is SVGAGI. The V end lost 7 bases, the J end lost 3 bases, and 8 bases lay between the germline ends. The CDR3 is 12 residues long. This chain's CDR3 is CASTSYTDTQYF. The CDR3 DNA sequence: TGTGCCAGCACCTCTTATACAGATACGCAGTATTTT.

The chain uses TRBV5-1 and TRBJ2-5; D ambiguous. The V gene's germline CDR1 is SGHRS and CDR2 YFSETQ. The CDR3 runs to 12 residues. V was shortened by 5 bases and J by 0 bases, with 5 bases between the two germline ends. The CDR3 bases are TGCGCCAGCAGTCAAAACCAAGAGACCCAGTACTTC. Protein sequence: CASSQNQETQYF.

The chain has TRBV10-3 and TRBJ2-3; 7 positions match TRBD2. CDR3 length: 13 amino acids. The V gene end was trimmed by 5 bases and the J gene end by 5 bases; junction bases not matched to a gene: 4. CDR1 and CDR2 (germline): ENHRY, SYGVKD. CDR3 protein: CAISTGGEDTQYF. The CDR3 coding sequence is TGTGCCATCAGTACGGGAGGAGAAGATACGCAGTATTTT.

The rearrangement uses TRBV18 and TRBJ1-1; D uncertain. The CDR3 length is 14 residues. CDR1 and CDR2 from the germline V gene are KGHSH and LQKENI. V was shortened by 4 bases and J by 3 bases, with 12 bases between the two germline ends. CDR3 in DNA: TGTGCCAGCTCACTGGAGTCAAGATACACTGAAGCTTTCTTT. This sequence encodes CASSLESRYTEAFF.

The rearrangement links TRBV5-1 to TRBJ1-1; 7 bases map to TRBD1. This CDR3 region has 17 residues. V was clipped by 2 bases and J by 1 base; unmatched bases: 11. Germline V lookup: CDR1 SGHRS, CDR2 YFSETQ. CDR3 sequence (DNA): TGCGCCAGCAGCTTCCAATACCAGGGGGTGCCGAACACTGAAGCTTTCTTT. Translation gives CASSFQYQGVPNTEAFF. The complete variable domain, with remaining parts taken from reference TRBV5-1 and TRBJ1-1, reads KAGVTQTPRYLIKTRGQQVTLSCSPISGHRSVSWYQQTPGQGLQFLFEYFSETQRNKGNFPGRFSGRQFSNSRSEMNVSTLELGDSALYLCASSFQYQGVPNTEAFFGQGTRLTVV.

The rearrangement links TRBV5-1 to TRBJ2-1; 10 bases fit TRBD1. The V gene's germline CDR1 is SGHRS and CDR2 YFSETQ. J gave up 5 bases and V 4 bases, and 9 bases lay outside the gene matches. This CDR3 comprises 16 residues. The CDR3 DNA reads as TGCGCCAGCAGCGCGGGCGGGACAGGGGCTCACAATGAGCAGTTCTTC. Translation gives CASSAGGTGAHNEQFF.

The chain employs TRBV27 and TRBJ2-7; 8 bases are a match to TRBD2. Trimming at V came to 3 bases and at J to 3 bases, leaving 4 bases not matched to a gene. The CDR3 has 14 amino acids. Germline V gene data show CDR1 as MNHEY and CDR2 as SMNVEV (reference sequence). CDR3 protein: CASSFGRGVYEQYF. DNA of the CDR3: TGTGCCAGCAGTTTTGGGCGGGGGGTCTACGAGCAGTACTTC.

The chain recombines TRBV27 with TRBJ1-6, with D hard to call. CDR1 and CDR2 (germline): MNHEY, SMNVEV (reference sequence). There are 14 residues in the CDR3. V was pared by 8 bases and J by 0 bases, with 8 bases between. The CDR3 DNA sequence: TGTGCCAGCCGAGTGAGCTCCTATAATTCACCCCTCCACTTT. It codes for CASRVSSYNSPLHF.